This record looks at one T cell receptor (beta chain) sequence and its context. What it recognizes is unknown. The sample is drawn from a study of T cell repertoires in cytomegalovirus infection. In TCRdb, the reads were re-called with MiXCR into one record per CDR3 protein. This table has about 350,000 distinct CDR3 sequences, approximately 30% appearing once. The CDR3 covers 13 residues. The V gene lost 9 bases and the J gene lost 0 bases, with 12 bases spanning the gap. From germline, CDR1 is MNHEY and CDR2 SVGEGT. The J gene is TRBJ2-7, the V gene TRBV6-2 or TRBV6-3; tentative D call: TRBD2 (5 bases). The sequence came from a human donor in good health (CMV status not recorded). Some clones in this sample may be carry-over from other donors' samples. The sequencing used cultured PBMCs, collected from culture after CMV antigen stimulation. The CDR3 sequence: CARHSGNSYEQYV. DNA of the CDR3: TGTGCCAGGCACAGCGGAAACTCCTACGAGCAGTACGTC.